These 27 T cell receptor beta chains were sequenced from one sample in a study of T cells in Graves' hyperthyroidism and ophthalmopathy. From RNA transcripts, TCR beta CDR3 regions were amplified. Researchers ran a first-round RT-PCR on the TCR CDR3 using the HTBI primer set. TCRdb itself ran the multiplex PCR reads through MiXCR, one entry per CDR3 protein. The data contain over 650,000 distinct CDR3 sequences, less than 45% of them seen just once; the ten biggest clones take up 7% to 7.5%. Source material: peripheral blood or thyroid tissue (not recorded which). The receptors here all came from an adult man with Graves' disease, either hyperthyroidism or ophthalmopathy (not recorded which).

The chain uses TRBV7-4 and TRBJ2-7, with a possible D match to TRBD2 (6 bases). V was trimmed by 5 bases and J by 3 bases, leaving 17 bases between them. Germline CDR1 and CDR2: SGHVT and SQSDAQ. This CDR3 has 15 amino acids. Here the CDR3 reads CASSAGNGYGYEQYF. In nucleotides, the CDR3 is TGTGCCAGCAGCGCGGGGAACGGCTATGGCTACGAGCAGTACTTC.

The table lists this clonotype with many counts. V gene TRBV7-9 combines with J gene TRBJ2-5, with TRBD2 matching over 10 bases. This CDR3 spans 16 amino acids. CDR1 and CDR2 (germline): SEHNR, FQNEAQ (reference sequence). V lost 1 base and J lost 4; bases outside the gene matches: 6. The CDR3 reads CASSLEERTSGETQYF. CDR3 DNA sequence: TGTGCCAGCAGCTTAGAGGAGAGGACTAGCGGAGAGACCCAGTACTTC.

V is TRBV2 and J is TRBJ1-4; possibly TRBD1 for D (5 bases). CDR1 is SNHLY, CDR2 FYNNEI, per germline. The CDR3 sequence is 15 residues long. V shed 6 bases and J shed 6 bases, with 17 bases lying between them. DNA of the CDR3: TGTGCCAGCAGGAGCACCGGGACCGCAGATGAAAAACTGTTTTTT. It codes for CASRSTGTADEKLFF.

The V gene is TRBV10-3, the J gene TRBJ2-2; 9 bases match TRBD2. Germline-derived CDR1 and CDR2 are ENHRY and SYGVKD. J lost 5 bases, V lost 10 bases, and 14 bases had no gene match. The CDR3 totals 16 residues. CDR3 residues: CANSPSGGTGTGELFF. Here the CDR3 DNA reads TGTGCCAACAGCCCGAGCGGGGGGACGGGAACCGGGGAGCTGTTTTTT.

This clonotype has just one count. This sequence joins TRBV24-1 and TRBJ2-7, with D perhaps TRBD1 or TRBD2 (5 bases each). Trimming left V 5 bases short and J 5 bases short, with 18 bases between. The CDR3 loop spans 15 amino acids. Germline-derived CDR1 and CDR2 are KGHDR and SFDVKD. The CDR3: CATSGSEGPAHEQYF. The DNA of the CDR3 is TGTGCCACCAGTGGCAGCGAGGGACCTGCCCACGAGCAGTACTTC.

In this sample, this clonotype turned up a few times. This chain connects TRBV25-1 to TRBJ1-5; the D is unclear. V shed 8 bases and J shed 4 bases, with 9 bases lying between them. Germline V gives CDR1 MGHDK, CDR2 SYGVNS. The CDR3 length is 12 residues. Written as DNA, the CDR3 is TGTGCCAGCGTGGGGTTTAATCAGCCCCAGCATTTT. It translates to CASVGFNQPQHF.

V and J are TRBV11-2 and TRBJ2-4; D is unresolved. The CDR3 has 12 amino acids. Germline V gene sequence: CDR1 SGHAT, CDR2 FQNNGV. V was trimmed by 5 bases and J by 5 bases, leaving 7 bases between them. CDR3 amino acids: CASSHSQNIQYF. The CDR3 region has the DNA TGTGCCAGCAGCCATAGCCAAAACATTCAGTACTTC.

This clonotype appeared once. This sequence joins TRBV5-1 and TRBJ2-5, with D perhaps matching TRBD2 (5 bases). The CDR3 covers 15 residues. Deletions cut 0 bases from V and 9 bases from J, with 18 bases between. CDR1 and CDR2 from the germline V gene are SGHRS and YFSETQ. In DNA, the CDR3 is TGCGCCAGCAGCTTGGGAGGTGGTCGGGATCAGCCCCAGTACTTC. Its translation is CASSLGGGRDQPQYF.

The chain links TRBV25-1 to TRBJ1-5, with D tentatively TRBD1 (5 bases). This CDR3 contains 14 residues. Germline V lookup: CDR1 MGHDK, CDR2 SYGVNS. Trimming took off 5 bases at V and 3 bases at J, with 11 bases between the two ends. CDR3 residues: CASSLIQVNQPQHF. CDR3 bases: TGTGCCAGCAGTTTAATACAGGTCAATCAGCCCCAGCATTTT.

V usage is TRBV2 and J usage is TRBJ1-2, with 7 bases matching TRBD1. CDR1 and CDR2 (germline): SNHLY, FYNNEI. V lost 1 base to trimming and J lost 5 bases; unmatched junction nucleotides: 4. The CDR3 length is 14 residues. CDR3 loop: CASSEGGQLYGYTF. In DNA, the CDR3 is TGTGCCAGCAGTGAAGGGGGACAGCTGTATGGCTACACCTTC.

Only a few counts were recorded for this clonotype. The chain combines TRBV9 with TRBJ2-2; D call uncertain. The CDR3 sequence is 17 residues long. Looked up from germline, CDR1 is SGDLS and CDR2 is YYNGEE. Deletions cut 3 bases from V and 4 bases from J, with 19 bases between. The CDR3 protein is CASSALRGEPVTGELFF. The CDR3 DNA sequence: TGTGCCAGCAGCGCCCTCCGAGGAGAACCAGTCACCGGGGAGCTGTTTTTT.

V is TRBV5-4 and J is TRBJ1-3, with D unresolved. With 5 bases removed from V and 7 bases from J, the gap between germline ends came to 13 bases. Germline CDR1 and CDR2: SGHNT and YYREEE (reference sequence). The CDR3 totals 13 residues. CDR3 sequence reads: CASSWAGSNTIYF. The DNA for the CDR3 is TGTGCCAGCAGTTGGGCAGGCTCGAACACCATATATTTT.

V usage is TRBV7-9 and J usage is TRBJ1-6; 10 bases line up with TRBD1. From germline, CDR1 is SEHNR and CDR2 FQNEAQ (reference sequence). The CDR3 is made up of 16 amino acids. V gave up 4 bases and J gave up 9 bases; unmatched junction bases: 9. CDR3 sequence: CASSWGHGTGASPLHF. The CDR3 DNA is TGTGCCAGCAGCTGGGGGCACGGGACAGGGGCTTCACCCCTCCACTTT.

The rearrangement uses TRBV20-1 and TRBJ1-5; the D gene is possibly TRBD1 (5 bases). With 0 bases removed from V and 0 bases from J, the gap between germline ends came to 9 bases. The length of the CDR3 is 15 residues. Per germline, CDR1 DFQATT and CDR2 SNEGSKA (reference sequence). The CDR3 reads CSARDQGVSNQPQHF. The CDR3 DNA reads TGCAGTGCTAGAGATCAAGGGGTTAGCAATCAGCCCCAGCATTTT.

The gene calls are TRBV5-5 and TRBJ1-4; D might be TRBD1 (5 bases). Germline values: CDR1 SGHKS, CDR2 YYEKEE (reference sequence). Trimming stripped 0 bases from V and 8 bases from J, with 11 bases between. The CDR3 totals 14 residues. The CDR3 here is CASSLDRRGEKLFF. The CDR3 nucleotides are TGTGCCAGCAGCTTGGACCGAAGGGGCGAAAAACTGTTTTTT.

Notes on this clonotype: Being one base from a much bigger clone, this may be a read error. V is TRBV7-2 and J is TRBJ2-5; D gene unclear. CDR3 length: 12 residues. The germline CDR1 and CDR2 sequences are SGHTA and FQGNSA. The CDR3 nucleotides read TGCAGCGTTGAAGGTCGGCGGTCGACCCAGTACTTC. Amino acid sequence: CSVEGRRSTQYF.

The table lists this clonotype with a few counts. The chain recombines TRBV12-3 or TRBV12-4 with TRBJ1-5; D ambiguous. The CDR3 is 14 amino acids. The V end was cut by 1 base, the J end by 4 bases, with 8 bases between. The CDR3, as DNA: TGTGCCAGCAGTTTAGTTTCTGTTAATCAGCCCCAGCATTTT. This codes for CASSLVSVNQPQHF.

This clonotype came up once. V usage is TRBV2 and J usage is TRBJ1-4, with 8 bases lining up with TRBD1. J was trimmed by 8 bases and V by 3 bases; bases with no gene match: 8. This CDR3 region has 15 residues. Germline V gene sequence: CDR1 SNHLY, CDR2 FYNNEI. The CDR3 nucleotides are TGTGCCAGCAGTGATCCGACAGGGGTGAGGGAAAAACTGTTTTTT. Translation gives CASSDPTGVREKLFF.

The CDR3 bases are TGTGCCACCAGTGAAGGGCCCAGGGGTAGTCAGCCCCAGCATTTT. The encoded protein is CATSEGPRGSQPQHF. The chain is built from TRBV24-1 and TRBJ1-5, with a weak D call TRBD1 (6 bases). The germline V gene has CDR1 KGHDR and CDR2 SFDVKD. The ends were cut back, 4 bases at V and 6 bases at J, with 15 bases in the middle. CDR3 length: 15 amino acids.

The V and J genes are TRBV25-1 and TRBJ2-7; 7 positions match TRBD1. CDR1 MGHDK and CDR2 SYGVNS come from the germline V gene. The CDR3 covers 13 residues. V dropped 3 bases and J dropped 5; count of bases not matched to a gene: 4. The DNA for the CDR3 is TGTGCCAGCAGTGAGCACGGACAGGACGAGCAGTACTTC. Protein sequence: CASSEHGQDEQYF.

This chain uses TRBV29-1 with TRBJ2-3, with D possibly being TRBD2 (5 bases). V lost 7 bases, J lost 0 bases, and 8 bases lay in between. The germline gives CDR1 SQVTM, CDR2 ANQGSEA. CDR3 length: 12 amino acids. The CDR3 reads CSARTSTDTQYF. The DNA for the CDR3 is TGCAGCGCTAGGACTAGCACAGATACGCAGTATTTT.

This clonotype turned up a few times. The V and J genes are TRBV19 and TRBJ1-2, with D perhaps TRBD1 (6 bases). Germline lookup yields CDR1 LNHDA and CDR2 SQIVND (reference sequence). The CDR3 runs to 16 residues. V was cut by 5 bases and J by 0 bases, with 16 bases left in between. The CDR3 sequence: CASSLLGGAANYGYTF. CDR3 sequence (DNA): TGTGCCAGTAGTCTCCTCGGGGGCGCCGCTAACTATGGCTACACCTTC.

Turning to this clonotype: This may be a read error: a much more frequent sequence differs by one nucleotide. The chain combines TRBV28 with TRBJ2-7; D unclear. The CDR3 consists of 13 residues. The germline V gene has CDR1 MDHEN and CDR2 SYDVKM. V lost 5 bases to trimming and J lost 7 bases, with 15 bases between them. The CDR3 DNA follows: TGTGCCAGCAGTGAAGTAGGGTCTGAGGAGCAGTACTTC. It translates to CASSEVGSEEQYF.

The chain recombines TRBV7-8 with TRBJ2-6, with D maybe TRBD1 (6 bases). Germline V gene data show CDR1 as SGHVS and CDR2 as FQNEAQ. The CDR3 has 17 amino acids. V was trimmed by 5 bases and J by 0 bases, leaving 14 bases between them. CDR3 protein: CASSVWGHSSGANVLTF. CDR3 nucleotides: TGTGCCAGCAGCGTTTGGGGGCACAGCTCTGGGGCCAACGTCCTGACTTTC.

This clonotype was found many times. The chain is built from TRBV7-8 and TRBJ2-5, with D possibly TRBD1 on 5 matching bases. The CDR3 is 14 residues long. Deletions cut 2 bases from V and 4 bases from J, with 11 bases between. Germline V CDR1 and CDR2: SGHVS, FQNEAQ. CDR3 sequence (DNA): TGTGCCAGCAGCTTACAGGGTGTAGGAGAGACCCAGTACTTC. Residues: CASSLQGVGETQYF.

The V call is TRBV6-1, the J call TRBJ1-5; D unclear. Germline CDR1 reads MNHNS; CDR2 reads SASEGT. The CDR3 has 13 residues. The CDR3, as DNA: TGTGCTAGAGGTGATGAGGGCAATCAGCCCCAGCATTTT. Translating it yields CARGDEGNQPQHF.

This clonotype was counted once. The V call is TRBV2, the J call TRBJ1-1; maybe TRBD1 (6 bases). Germline V gene sequence: CDR1 SNHLY, CDR2 FYNNEI. V dropped 4 bases and J dropped 6 bases, with 15 bases sitting between them. CDR3 length equals 14 residues. CDR3 DNA sequence: TGTGCCAGCAGTGCACGACAGGACCTAGCTGAAGCTTTCTTT. Translating it yields CASSARQDLAEAFF. The full variable domain, its missing parts supplied by reference TRBV2 and TRBJ1-1, is EPEVTQTPSHQVTQMGQEVILRCVPISNHLYFYWYRQILGQKVEFLVSFYNNEISEKSEIFDDQFSVERPDGSNFTLKIRSTKLEDSAMYFCASSARQDLAEAFFGQGTRLTVV.